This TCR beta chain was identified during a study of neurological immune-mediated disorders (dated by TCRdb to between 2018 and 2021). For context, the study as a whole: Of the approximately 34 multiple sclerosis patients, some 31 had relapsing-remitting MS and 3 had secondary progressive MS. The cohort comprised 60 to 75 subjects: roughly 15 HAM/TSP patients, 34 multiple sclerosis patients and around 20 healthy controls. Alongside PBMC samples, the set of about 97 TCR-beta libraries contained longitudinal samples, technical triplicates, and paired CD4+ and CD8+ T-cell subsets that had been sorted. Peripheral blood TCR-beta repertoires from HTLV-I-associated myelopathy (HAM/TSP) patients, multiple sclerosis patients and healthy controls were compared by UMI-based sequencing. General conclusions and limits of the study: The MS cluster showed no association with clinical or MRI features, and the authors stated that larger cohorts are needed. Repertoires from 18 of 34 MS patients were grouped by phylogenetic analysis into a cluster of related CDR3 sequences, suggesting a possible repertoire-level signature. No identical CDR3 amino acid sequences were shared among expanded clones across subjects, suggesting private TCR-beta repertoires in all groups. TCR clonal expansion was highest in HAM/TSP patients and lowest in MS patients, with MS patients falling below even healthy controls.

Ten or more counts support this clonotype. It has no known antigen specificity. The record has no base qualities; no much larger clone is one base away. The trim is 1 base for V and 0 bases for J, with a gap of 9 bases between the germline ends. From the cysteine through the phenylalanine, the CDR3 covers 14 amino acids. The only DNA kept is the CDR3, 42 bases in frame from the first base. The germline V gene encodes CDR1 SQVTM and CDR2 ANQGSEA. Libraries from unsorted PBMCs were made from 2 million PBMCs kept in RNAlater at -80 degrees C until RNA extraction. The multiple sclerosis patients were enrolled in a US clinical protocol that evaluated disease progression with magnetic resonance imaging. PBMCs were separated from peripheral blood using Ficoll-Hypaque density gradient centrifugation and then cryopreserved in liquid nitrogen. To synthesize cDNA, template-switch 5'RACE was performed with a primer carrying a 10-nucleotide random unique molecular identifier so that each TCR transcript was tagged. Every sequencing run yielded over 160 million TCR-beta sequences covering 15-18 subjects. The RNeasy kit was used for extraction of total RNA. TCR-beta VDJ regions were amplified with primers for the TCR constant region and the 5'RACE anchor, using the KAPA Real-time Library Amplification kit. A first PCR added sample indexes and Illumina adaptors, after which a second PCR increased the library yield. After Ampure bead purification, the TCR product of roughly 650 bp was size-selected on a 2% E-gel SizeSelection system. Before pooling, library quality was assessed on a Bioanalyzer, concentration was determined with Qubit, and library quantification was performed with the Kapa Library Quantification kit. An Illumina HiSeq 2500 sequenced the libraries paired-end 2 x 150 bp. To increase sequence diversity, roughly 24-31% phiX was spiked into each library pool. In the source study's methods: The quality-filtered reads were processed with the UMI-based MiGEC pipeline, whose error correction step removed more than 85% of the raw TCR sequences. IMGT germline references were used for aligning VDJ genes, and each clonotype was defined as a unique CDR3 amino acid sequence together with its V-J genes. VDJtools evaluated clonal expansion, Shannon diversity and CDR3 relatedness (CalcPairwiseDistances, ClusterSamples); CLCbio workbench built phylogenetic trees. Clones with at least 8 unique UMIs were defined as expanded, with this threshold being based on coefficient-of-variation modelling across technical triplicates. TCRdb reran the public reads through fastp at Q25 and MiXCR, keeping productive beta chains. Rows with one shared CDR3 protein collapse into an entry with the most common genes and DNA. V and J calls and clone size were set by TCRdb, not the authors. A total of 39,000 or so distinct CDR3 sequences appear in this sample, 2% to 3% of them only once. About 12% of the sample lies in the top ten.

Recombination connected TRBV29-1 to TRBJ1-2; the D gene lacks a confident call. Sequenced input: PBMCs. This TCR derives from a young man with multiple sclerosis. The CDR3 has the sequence CSVEVPPSNYGYTF. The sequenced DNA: TGCAGCGTTGAAGTACCGCCTTCTAACTATGGCTACACCTTC.